This T cell receptor beta chain stems from a study of shared clonotypes between healthy human individuals (dated by TCRdb to the early 2020s). Background for the entire study: The cohort included a few men and two women between 18 and 49 years of age. For each donor, CD4 naive and CD4 memory were each given three plates, CD8 naive was given two plates, and CD8 memory was given one plate. The study deeply sequenced blood TCR repertoires of about 5 healthy adults to estimate repertoire size and the extent of clonotype sharing between individuals. Libraries were prepared and TCR repertoires were sequenced by different laboratories using diverse techniques, in order to increase sequencing depth and limit assay-specific biases. Per donor, leukapheresis produced somewhere between about 0.94 and 9.5 billion PBMCs. General study outcomes and caveats: The genetic and exposure-history diversity represented was limited by the small number of donors. Across a handful of donors, approximately 4.6% of naive CD4, over 3% of naive CD8, about 2.3% of memory CD4, and approximately 0.4% of memory CD8 clonotypes were shared. Sampling was restricted to blood, and TCR repertoires in tissue are likely to differ from TCR repertoires in blood. Pairwise subsampling led to the expectation that sequencing depth would affect the degree of clonotype sharing among donors. Clonotypes shared by all four sorted-subset donors showed higher generation probabilities than non-shared clonotypes. Rarefaction of sorted-subset datasets indicated incomplete sequencing despite the large sequencing depth. Naive subsets generally had larger estimated clonotype richness than memory subsets did.

The CDR1 and CDR2 encoded by the germline V gene are SGDLS and YYNGEE. The CDR3 covers 11 residues, taking in both the cysteine and the phenylalanine. CDR3 DNA is the only sequence kept; it has 33 bases, read in frame from the first base. At the junction V is shortened by 3 bases and J by 4 bases, with 4 bases in between. TCR CDR3 regions were amplified from genomic DNA by multiplex PCR using the deep immunoSEQ assay. For each cell subset, the extracted genomic DNA was distributed evenly across all wells of several immunoSEQ 96-well plates, and each plate served as one replicate. For sorted subsets, each replicate PCR was loaded with 200 ng genomic DNA, equivalent to approximately 27,000 T cell genomes. The purified libraries were quantified using a Qubit 3.0 fluorometer, sized with a Bioanalyzer 2100, and then quantified again using the KAPA Library Quantification kit. A separate single-read 150-cycle Illumina NextSeq 550 flow cell was used to sequence each immunoSEQ 96-well plate. The published analysis was carried out like this. Because the immunoSEQ output held only junctional sequences and lacked quality scores, the filtering could not match the filtering applied to full-length reads. Sequences were annotated with PyIR, a Python wrapper for IgBLAST v1.9, and V/J genes and CDR3 were assigned using IMGT germline references. Reads with weak V/J assignments (E-value above 1e-6), missing CDR3, stop codons, out-of-frame junctions, or ambiguous translated residues were removed. A V3J clonotype was defined by an identical inferred V gene, J gene, and CDR3 amino acid sequence. Percentage overlap between repertoires was computed as shared unique clonotypes divided by the size of the smaller repertoire. RTK rarefaction, the Chao1 estimator, and Recon v2.1 estimates of unobserved clonotypes were used to assess repertoire richness. OLGA was used to compute generation probabilities for all TCRbeta clonotypes that the gDNA method yielded from several donors. This immuneACCESS table, as held by TCRdb, lists in-frame sequences with V and J called but not all clones. Of the missing ones, under half trace to an unresolved V gene in checked studies; the others have no known cause. The V and J calls and the clone size are those of that table, but D and trimming were determined from the DNA. A total of 2 million to 2.5 million clones appear in this sample, about 92% of them only once. The top ten hold 0.39% of the sample.

This clone has only a few counts. Its binding antigen is unknown. Base qualities are missing; no much larger clone stands one base away. The donors were healthy, HIV-negative adults who had no recently reported acute infections or vaccinations. All donors were Caucasian adults living in Nashville, Tennessee, USA. Magnetic negative selection was used to enrich CD4+ T cells, after which naive cells were positively selected on CD45RA and the negative fraction became the memory subset. Blood was obtained by leukapheresis, after which PBMCs were separated by Ficoll-Histopaque density gradient centrifugation and cryopreserved in liquid nitrogen vapor phase. Analytical flow cytometry was used to check the purity and quantity of each magnetically sorted T cell population. Each sorted fraction had its genomic DNA isolated and then quantified by UV absorbance on a Nanodrop 2000c.

The sample taken for sequencing was naive CD4+ T cells from PBMCs. The cell subset or site label here, explained by the study, means: CD45RA+ positively selected. This receptor was identified in a man between 18 and 29 years old in good health. Some clones in this sample may be carry-over from other donors' samples. This receptor chain uses TRBV9 and TRBJ1-2; a confident D gene designation cannot be given. This receptor carries the CDR3 CASSGVYGYTF. The nucleotide sequence reads TGTGCCAGCAGCGGAGTCTATGGCTACACCTTC.